This is a list of T cell receptor beta chains from one sample in a study of T cell responses to AZD1222 COVID-19 vaccine. Using immunoSEQ multiplex PCR, the repertoire was profiled, and TCRdb retains in-frame clones only, with some absent. Among under 80,000 clones listed, roughly 84% were seen once. This specimen was peripheral blood, taken on day 0 of AZD1222 vaccination. These receptor sequences come from an adult in good health. The CDR3 runs from the conserved cysteine through the conserved F or W. Each record gives: D gene, J gene, V gene, CDR3 protein. The D gene is left open where the match is weak.

d_call: -; j_call: TRBJ2-6; v_call: TRBV30; cdr3_aa: CAWGFSGANVLTF
d_call: -; j_call: TRBJ2-5; v_call: TRBV24-1; cdr3_aa: CATSDPSRGSAETQYF
d_call: -; j_call: TRBJ2-5; v_call: TRBV7-2; cdr3_aa: CASSLGPQETQYF
d_call: -; j_call: TRBJ1-1; v_call: TRBV3-1/TRBV3-2; cdr3_aa: CASSYNRVNTEAFF
d_call: TRBD1; j_call: TRBJ1-6; v_call: TRBV18; cdr3_aa: CASSPDRDSSPLHF
d_call: -; j_call: TRBJ1-5; v_call: TRBV28; cdr3_aa: CASEPGGAINQPQHF
d_call: TRBD1; j_call: TRBJ1-2; v_call: TRBV19; cdr3_aa: CASSKRQGSAVHGYTF
d_call: -; j_call: TRBJ2-7; v_call: TRBV19; cdr3_aa: CASSTSEGIEQYF
d_call: TRBD1; j_call: TRBJ1-1; v_call: TRBV4-2; cdr3_aa: CASSQEGTVGTEAFF
d_call: -; j_call: TRBJ1-1; v_call: TRBV20-1; cdr3_aa: CSATGSTEAFF
d_call: -; j_call: TRBJ1-3; v_call: TRBV12-3/TRBV12-4; cdr3_aa: CASSLKTINTIYF
d_call: -; j_call: TRBJ1-2; v_call: TRBV3-1/TRBV3-2; cdr3_aa: CASSQVPSFYGYTF
d_call: -; j_call: TRBJ2-3; v_call: TRBV5-8; cdr3_aa: CASSPDRVHTQYF
d_call: TRBD1; j_call: TRBJ2-5; v_call: TRBV3-1/TRBV3-2; cdr3_aa: CASSYRDREETQYF
d_call: -; j_call: TRBJ1-4; v_call: TRBV2; cdr3_aa: CASSHRGFPNEKLFF
d_call: -; j_call: TRBJ2-7; v_call: TRBV10-2; cdr3_aa: CASSESKGKGYEQYF
d_call: -; j_call: TRBJ2-5; v_call: TRBV5-5; cdr3_aa: CASSLQPGINQETQYF